This T cell receptor beta chain was documented in a study of blood T cell repertoires in COVID-19. Residents of about 25 US areas, aged about 18 to 95 years, made up the participants. Cohort assignment relied on participant-reported clinical history. Data came from immunoSEQ multiplex PCR; TCRdb stores just in-frame clones and leaves some out. Of some 190,000 clones listed, approximately 85% were seen once; the top ten hold about 6%. Germline lookup yields CDR1 MNHEY and CDR2 SMNVEV (reference sequence). The V gene lost 8 bases and the J gene lost 0 bases, with 8 bases spanning the gap. This CDR3 is built from 13 residues. This clone showed up just a few times.

V gene TRBV27 combines with J gene TRBJ2-1; maybe TRBD1 (5 bases). Sequencing input: PBMCs or T cells enriched from blood (not recorded which). The receptor was isolated from a man aged 40-49 years with acute COVID-19. The CDR3 coding sequence is TGTGCCAGCGGACACCCCTCCTACAATGAGCAGTTCTTC. This gives the protein CASGHPSYNEQFF.